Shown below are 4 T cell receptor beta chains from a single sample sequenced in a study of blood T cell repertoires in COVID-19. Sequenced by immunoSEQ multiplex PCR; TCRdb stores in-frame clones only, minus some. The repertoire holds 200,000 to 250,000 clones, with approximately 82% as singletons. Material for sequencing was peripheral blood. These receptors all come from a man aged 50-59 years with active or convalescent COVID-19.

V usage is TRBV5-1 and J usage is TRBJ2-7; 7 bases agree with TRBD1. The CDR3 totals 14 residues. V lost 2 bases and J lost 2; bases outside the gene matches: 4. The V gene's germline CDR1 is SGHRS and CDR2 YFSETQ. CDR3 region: CASSFIDRAYEQYF. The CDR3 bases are TGCGCCAGCAGCTTTATTGACAGGGCCTACGAGCAGTACTTC.

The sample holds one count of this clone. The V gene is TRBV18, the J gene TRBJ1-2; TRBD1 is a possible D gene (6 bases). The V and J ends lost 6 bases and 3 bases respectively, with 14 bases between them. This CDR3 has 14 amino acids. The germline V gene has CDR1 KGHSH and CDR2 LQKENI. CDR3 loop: CASSSGQPYYGYTF. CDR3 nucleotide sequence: TGTGCCAGCTCCTCGGGACAACCCTACTATGGCTACACCTTC.

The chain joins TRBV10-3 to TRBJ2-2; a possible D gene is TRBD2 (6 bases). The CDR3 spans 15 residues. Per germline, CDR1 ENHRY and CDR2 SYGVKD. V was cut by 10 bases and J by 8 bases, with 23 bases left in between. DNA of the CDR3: TGTGCCACAACCGGGACGGAGGGGATTGGTGGGGAGCTGTTTTTT. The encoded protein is CATTGTEGIGGELFF.

The CDR3 here is CASSLGRVMNTEAFF. The CDR3 bases are TGTGCCAGCAGCCTCGGTAGAGTCATGAACACTGAAGCTTTCTTT. The rearrangement joins TRBV4-2 to TRBJ1-1; D unresolved. V was pared by 4 bases and J by 0 bases, with 12 bases between. The V gene's germline CDR1 is LGHNA and CDR2 YNFKEQ. There are 15 residues in the CDR3.